The clone carrying this T cell receptor beta chain has at least ten counts. The CDR3 covers 16 residues. Germline V gives CDR1 LGHNA, CDR2 YSLEER. V lost 2 bases to trimming and J lost 4 bases, with 18 bases between them. The entry originates in a study of cytomegalovirus exposure and HLA in healthy donors. Profiling relied on immunoSEQ multiplex PCR, and the TCRdb table lists in-frame clones only, not all of them. The sample lists more than 85,000 clones; about nine tenths were seen once. The source is a young woman in good health and CMV-seronegative. Sequencing used PBMCs. The genes are TRBV4-3 and TRBJ2-7, with D perhaps TRBD1 (6 bases). This CDR3 reads CASSQYAGQPSYEQYF. CDR3 DNA: TGCGCCAGCAGCCAATATGCAGGACAGCCCTCTTACGAGCAGTACTTC.